This T cell receptor beta chain was profiled in a study of blood T cell repertoires in COVID-19 (dated by TCRdb to 2020 to 2022). About the investigation overall: Collaborator samples came from the United States, Italy and Spain and covered acute and convalescent phases of COVID-19. The prospective study material was composed of cDNA or gDNA derived from T cells, B-cell-depleted T cells, or PBMCs. Subjects who had been exposed to COVID-19, were actively infected with it, or had recovered from it provided the deeply sampled blood TCRbeta repertoires that made up the dataset. A freely available public database, intended as a resource for researchers studying the immune response to SARS-CoV-2, is where the repertoires were released. Samples came from the ongoing ImmuneRACE study (first 160 participants) plus 1,254 subjects from 6 global collaborators. The sample metadata nearly always contained a de-identified subject ID, COVID-19 status, age in years and sex. Where available, HLA class I and class II types were taken from metadata supplied by the sample provider and were not determined by assay-based typing.

CDR1 and CDR2 were assigned from the germline V gene as MNHEY and SVGAGI. The CDR3 spans 14 residues, from the cysteine through the phenylalanine. Only the CDR3 portion is preserved as DNA: 42 bases, with reading frame beginning at the first base. Germline trimming: 6 bases from V, 7 bases from J; junction bases outside gene matches: 11. On the study overall, not on this receptor specifically: The amount of clinical and demographic metadata varied by source and participant and was provided uncurated.

Concerning this clone itself: There is no known antigen for this receptor. Nothing much larger sits one base from this clone, and base qualities are not available.

A second Seattle source provided samples from volunteer blood donors who had recovered from COVID-19. Each collaborating institution followed its own protocols to collect whole blood in K2EDTA tubes. Collaborator samples were shipped for TCRbeta analysis as frozen whole blood, isolated PBMCs, or DNA extracted from either sample type. The immunoSEQ Assay, a bias-controlled multiplex PCR, was used to amplify TCRbeta CDR3 regions from genomic DNA. Under the source paper's analysis protocol: Within the assay, amplification of reference gene primers was used to estimate how many nucleated cells each sample contained. To quantify the absolute abundance of each unique TCRbeta CDR3 rearrangement, sequence reads were collapsed and filtered. For each sample, productive Simpson clonality was calculated as the square root of Simpson's diversity index over productive rearrangements. Here the immuneACCESS table is served through TCRdb, limited to in-frame sequences with V and J called. Missing clones are a known gap in these copies; in checked studies unresolved V genes cover under half, and the rest lacks a known reason. That table is the source of V, J and clone size, and D and trimming were worked out from the DNA. The sample data list about 130,000 clones, and approximately 88% of these were observed just once. The ten largest clones take up around an eighth of the sample.

What was sequenced was peripheral blood. This TCR derives from a young woman who had recovered from COVID-19. The chain links TRBV6-5 with TRBJ2-7, and 8 junction bases match TRBD2. The DNA is TGTGCCAGCAGGCCCATTGCGGGAGGTATTGAGCAGTACTTC. This gives the protein CASRPIAGGIEQYF.